Sequencing of this T cell receptor (beta chain) was carried out in a study of T-cell reconstitution after alpha-beta-depleted transplantation in children. Trimming removed 5 bases at V and 4 bases at J, with 18 bases between. The germline V gene encodes CDR1 SEHNR and CDR2 FQNEAQ (reference sequence). The CDR3 is made up of 15 amino acids. The TCRbeta library incorporated unique molecular identifiers. TCRdb processed the PCR reads anew with MiXCR; each CDR3 protein has one entry. This sample has 200,000 to 300,000 distinct CDR3 sequences, with approximately 12% found just once. The source material was PBMCs from the stem cell graft donor, sampled from the stem cell graft. The genes are TRBV7-9 and TRBJ2-7; possible D gene TRBD2, 6 bases. The TCR was taken from a human donor who donated a stem cell graft to a child with acute lymphoblastic leukemia. CDR3: CASSPAGQGSYEQYF. DNA for the CDR3: TGTGCCAGCAGCCCCGCGGGGCAGGGAAGTTACGAGCAGTACTTC.